Following are 30 T cell receptor beta chains from one sample sequenced in a study of blood T cell repertoires in COVID-19. This table comes from immunoSEQ multiplex PCR, and its TCRdb copy is limited to in-frame clones, with some not included. Of approximately 280,000 clones in the sample, around 86% were seen once. Sequenced sample: peripheral blood. The origin of the receptors is a man aged 45 to 65 with acute or convalescent COVID-19.

V usage is TRBV5-4 and J usage is TRBJ1-5; D remains unclear. The CDR3 is 13 residues long. Per the germline V gene, CDR1 is SGHNT and CDR2 is YYREEE (reference sequence). Between the trimmed V and J ends, which lost 0 bases and 5 bases, there was a span of 6 bases. CDR3 in DNA: TGTGCCAGCAGCTTGGCCGGTGATCAGCCCCAGCATTTT. It translates to CASSLAGDQPQHF.

This sequence joins TRBV5-4 and TRBJ2-2; 9 bases fit TRBD2. The trim removed 0 bases at V and 6 bases at J, leaving 3 bases unmatched. This CDR3 spans 15 amino acids. Germline loops: CDR1 SGHNT, CDR2 YYREEE (reference sequence). In DNA form, the CDR3 reads TGTGCCAGCAGCTTGGGCGGGGGGGCCCCCGGGGAGCTGTTTTTT. It yields the protein CASSLGGGAPGELFF.

The chain recombines TRBV15 with TRBJ2-7; 13 bases match TRBD2. This CDR3 has 16 amino acids. V gave up 0 bases and J gave up 4 bases; unmatched junction bases: 3. CDR1 is LNHNV, CDR2 YYDKDF, per germline (reference sequence). DNA for the CDR3: TGTGCCACCAGCAGAGATAGGACTAGCGGGGGTTACGAGCAGTACTTC. Residues: CATSRDRTSGGYEQYF.

This chain links TRBV6-1 with TRBJ2-4, with D tentatively TRBD2 (6 bases). From germline, CDR1 is MNHNS and CDR2 SASEGT. The CDR3 runs to 18 residues. Trimming took 4 bases from V and 0 from J, leaving 19 bases between them. CDR3 coding DNA: TGTGCCAGCAGTGGGGGGGTTATGGGTTCCTTAGCCAAAAACATTCAGTACTTC. Encoded protein: CASSGGVMGSLAKNIQYF.

This chain links TRBV10-3 with TRBJ2-1; a weak D match, TRBD1 (5 bases). CDR1 and CDR2 (germline): ENHRY, SYGVKD. The ends were cut back, 3 bases at V and 0 bases at J, with 12 bases in the middle. The CDR3 sequence is 16 residues long. This CDR3 reads CAISDAGASSYNEQFF. The CDR3 DNA sequence: TGTGCCATCAGTGACGCTGGGGCTAGCTCCTACAATGAGCAGTTCTTC.

The rearrangement uses TRBV29-1 and TRBJ1-1; perhaps TRBD1 as D (5 bases). Germline CDR1 and CDR2: SQVTM and ANQGSEA. This CDR3 comprises 11 residues. V shed 6 bases and J shed 4 bases, with 9 bases lying between them. CDR3 residues: CSVLRVTEAFF. The CDR3 DNA sequence: TGCAGCGTCCTCAGGGTCACTGAAGCTTTCTTT.

This clone has only one observation. The V gene is TRBV27, the J gene TRBJ1-6, with D hard to call. Germline V gene data show CDR1 as MNHEY and CDR2 as SMNVEV (reference sequence). The V end was cut by 3 bases, the J end by 6 bases, with 12 bases between. This CDR3 comprises 15 residues. CDR3 loop: CASSFFANSNSPLHF. CDR3 DNA: TGTGCCAGCAGTTTTTTCGCGAACAGTAATTCACCCCTCCACTTT.

The rearrangement uses TRBV6-5 and TRBJ1-1; possibly TRBD1 for D (5 bases). Germline-derived CDR1 and CDR2 are MNHEY and SVGAGI. V gave up 6 bases and J gave up 4 bases, with 15 bases separating them. The CDR3 is 14 residues long. The CDR3 DNA reads TGTGCCAGCAGGTCTGGAGGGACCAGCACTGAAGCTTTCTTT. It codes for CASRSGGTSTEAFF.

The V call is TRBV6-5, the J call TRBJ1-3, with a tentative D call TRBD1 (5 bases). From germline, CDR1 is MNHEY and CDR2 SVGAGI. The CDR3 length is 14 residues. The V end was cut by 6 bases, the J end by 0 bases, with 9 bases between. CDR3 coding DNA: TGTGCCAGCAGGGTTAGGGGCTCTGGAAACACCATATATTTT. It encodes CASRVRGSGNTIYF.

The chain links TRBV9 to TRBJ2-5, with TRBD2 matching over 8 bases. Trimming at V came to 5 bases and at J to 4 bases, leaving 10 bases not matched to a gene. Germline-derived CDR1 and CDR2 are SGDLS and YYNGEE. CDR3 length: 15 amino acids. This chain's CDR3 is CASSRHGGAGETQYF. For the CDR3, the DNA is TGTGCCAGCAGTAGACACGGGGGGGCCGGAGAGACCCAGTACTTC.

This clone has just one count. CDR3 region: CASSRGTGAANSPLHF. The CDR3 coding sequence is TGTGCCAGTAGTAGGGGGACAGGGGCAGCTAATTCACCCCTCCACTTT. This chain uses TRBV19 with TRBJ1-6, with 10 bases that match TRBD1. The trim removed 4 bases at V and 6 bases at J, leaving 6 bases unmatched. This CDR3 region has 16 residues. Looked up from germline, CDR1 is LNHDA and CDR2 is SQIVND (reference sequence).

The rearrangement joins TRBV19 to TRBJ1-5, with D tentatively TRBD1 (6 bases). CDR1 is LNHDA, CDR2 SQIVND, per germline (reference sequence). This CDR3 is 15 amino acids long. Trimming took 2 bases from V and 3 from J, leaving 11 bases between them. This CDR3 reads CASSINRALNQPQHF. The CDR3 DNA is TGTGCCAGTAGTATAAACAGGGCCCTCAATCAGCCCCAGCATTTT.

The chain combines TRBV13 with TRBJ2-2; 15 bases map to TRBD2. From germline, CDR1 is PRHDT and CDR2 FYEKMQ (reference sequence). Germline trimming cut 5 bases from V and 3 bases from J; bases unmatched to any gene: 4. CDR3 length: 17 residues. This chain's CDR3 is CASSRTSGGVYTGELFF. The CDR3, as DNA: TGTGCCAGCAGCCGGACTAGCGGGGGGGTTTACACCGGGGAGCTGTTTTTT.

The chain couples TRBV11-2 to TRBJ1-4; no clear D. This CDR3 spans 17 amino acids. Trimming left V 1 base short and J 0 bases short, with 12 bases between. The germline V gene has CDR1 SGHAT and CDR2 FQNNGV. The CDR3 loop reads CASSLGTGTATNEKLFF. The CDR3 nucleotides are TGTGCCAGCAGCTTAGGGACTGGAACTGCAACTAATGAAAAACTGTTTTTT.

The V and J genes are TRBV24-1 and TRBJ2-2; perhaps TRBD2 as D (6 bases). Between the trimmed V and J ends, which lost 5 bases and 0 bases, there was a span of 6 bases. Germline V gene sequence: CDR1 KGHDR, CDR2 SFDVKD. The CDR3 extends over 14 amino acids. The CDR3 here is CATSAGANTGELFF. The CDR3 DNA reads TGTGCCACCAGTGCGGGGGCGAACACCGGGGAGCTGTTTTTT.

V and J are TRBV6-1 and TRBJ2-6; 8 bases map to TRBD1. Trimming took 6 bases from V and 4 from J; bases not matched to a gene: 11. CDR3 length equals 17 residues. CDR1 is MNHNS and CDR2 is SASEGT in the germline V gene. In DNA form, the CDR3 reads TGTGCCAGCAGCGAACCCTCCAGGGGGCCAGGGGCCAACGTCCTGACTTTC. This codes for CASSEPSRGPGANVLTF.

The CDR3: CASSLGTTYNEQFF. The CDR3 region has the DNA TGCGCCAGCAGCTTGGGGACAACCTACAATGAGCAGTTCTTC. This chain uses TRBV5-1 with TRBJ2-1; weak D call: TRBD1 (5 bases). With 0 bases removed from V and 2 bases from J, the gap between germline ends came to 6 bases. Germline loops: CDR1 SGHRS, CDR2 YFSETQ. The CDR3 contains 14 residues.

The rearrangement links TRBV6-5 to TRBJ2-7; 9 positions agree with TRBD1. J gave up 2 bases and V 4 bases, and 9 bases lay outside the gene matches. The CDR3 consists of 16 residues. From germline, CDR1 is MNHEY and CDR2 SVGAGI. CDR3 residues: CASSFSSTGGTYEQYF. CDR3 DNA: TGTGCCAGCAGTTTTAGTTCGACAGGGGGTACCTACGAGCAGTACTTC.

The rearrangement uses TRBV5-4 and TRBJ2-1; 11 bases map to TRBD1. This CDR3 comprises 16 residues. The germline V gene encodes CDR1 SGHNT and CDR2 YYREEE (reference sequence). V dropped 2 bases and J dropped 4; count of bases not matched to a gene: 5. This CDR3 is CASSFGGTGGYNEQFF. CDR3 coding DNA: TGTGCCAGCAGCTTCGGTGGGACAGGGGGGTACAATGAGCAGTTCTTC.

This chain uses TRBV18 with TRBJ2-5; D may be TRBD2 (5 bases). Trimming cost V 2 bases and J 5 bases, with 12 bases left between them. CDR1 is KGHSH, CDR2 LQKENI, per germline. The CDR3 is 14 residues long. The CDR3 here is CASSPGLNTETQYF. The CDR3 bases are TGTGCCAGCTCACCAGGACTTAATACGGAGACCCAGTACTTC. Using reference TRBV18 and TRBJ2-5 for the parts outside the CDR3, the full variable domain is NAGVMQNPRHLVRRRGQEARLRCSPMKGHSHVYWYRQLPEEGLKFMVYLQKENIIDESGMPKERFSAEFPKEGPSILRIQQVVRGDSAAYFCASSPGLNTETQYFGPGTRLLVL.

This clone was counted between two and nine times. The chain links TRBV10-2 to TRBJ1-1, with 10 bases that match TRBD1. Trimming at V came to 6 bases and at J to 5 bases, leaving 6 bases not matched to a gene. The CDR3 has 14 amino acids. Germline CDR1 reads WSHSY; CDR2 reads SAAADI. The CDR3 protein is CASRRTGGLTEAFF. The CDR3 DNA follows: TGCGCCAGCAGGCGGACAGGGGGACTGACTGAAGCTTTCTTT.

V and J are TRBV4-1 and TRBJ2-1, with D possibly being TRBD2 (7 bases). Germline V gene sequence: CDR1 MGHRA, CDR2 YSYEKL. The V end was cut by 0 bases, the J end by 9 bases, with 21 bases between. The length of the CDR3 is 17 residues. The CDR3 coding sequence is TGCGCCAGCAGCCAAGAAGGAGGAGGGGGGGCGTTCGGTGAGCAGTTCTTC. This gives the protein CASSQEGGGGAFGEQFF.

This chain uses TRBV5-1 with TRBJ1-1; possibly TRBD1 for D (5 bases). Per the germline V gene, CDR1 is SGHRS and CDR2 is YFSETQ. V was cut by 0 bases and J by 8 bases, with 17 bases left in between. CDR3 length: 15 residues. CDR3 in DNA: TGCGCCAGCAGCTTGGCGACGGGGGTAGATGAAGAAGCTTTCTTT. It encodes CASSLATGVDEEAFF.

The chain employs TRBV9 and TRBJ2-7; 11 nucleotides match TRBD2. The CDR3 covers 15 residues. The germline gives CDR1 SGDLS, CDR2 YYNGEE. The trim removed 3 bases at V and 0 bases at J, leaving 2 bases unmatched. The CDR3 region has the DNA TGTGCCAGCAGCGCTAGCGGGGGGTACTCCTACGAGCAGTACTTC. Translated, it gives CASSASGGYSYEQYF.

V usage is TRBV19 and J usage is TRBJ2-2; D is unresolved. Germline lookup yields CDR1 LNHDA and CDR2 SQIVND (reference sequence). The CDR3 runs to 14 residues. With 5 bases removed from V and 2 bases from J, the gap between germline ends came to 9 bases. The CDR3 here is CASSASVNTGELFF. In DNA, the CDR3 is TGTGCCAGTAGTGCCTCAGTAAACACCGGGGAGCTGTTTTTT. The whole variable domain, remainder taken from reference TRBV19 and TRBJ2-2, is DGGITQSPKYLFRKEGQNVTLSCEQNLNHDAMYWYRQDPGQGLRLIYYSQIVNDFQKGDIAEGYSVSREKKESFPLTVTSAQKNPTAFYLCASSASVNTGELFFGEGSRLTVL.

The chain combines TRBV15 with TRBJ1-5, with unresolved D. Trimming took 5 bases from V and 4 from J, leaving 24 bases between them. The CDR3 sequence is 18 residues long. Germline V lookup: CDR1 LNHNV, CDR2 YYDKDF (reference sequence). DNA for the CDR3: TGTGCCACCAGCGCCAACATGCTCGGGAGGGATTGGAATCAGCCCCAGCATTTT. Translated, it gives CATSANMLGRDWNQPQHF.

This clone was detected once. The rearrangement joins TRBV24-1 to TRBJ2-2; perhaps TRBD2 as D (5 bases). The V end lost 3 bases, the J end lost 6 bases, and 16 bases lay between the germline ends. The V gene's germline CDR1 is KGHDR and CDR2 SFDVKD. The CDR3 is 16 amino acids. The CDR3 sequence is CATSDPRGPRPGELFF. The CDR3 region has the DNA TGTGCCACCAGTGATCCCCGCGGGCCTAGGCCCGGGGAGCTGTTTTTT.

The chain recombines TRBV6-5 with TRBJ1-1; D perhaps matches TRBD1 (5 bases). Looked up from germline, CDR1 is MNHEY and CDR2 is SVGAGI. The CDR3 is 15 amino acids. V lost 2 bases and J 0 bases, leaving 10 bases between the germline ends. This CDR3 is CASSYDGDLNTEAFF. The CDR3 DNA sequence: TGTGCCAGCAGTTACGACGGGGACTTGAACACTGAAGCTTTCTTT.

V gene TRBV6-5 combines with J gene TRBJ1-1, with unresolved D. Between the trimmed V and J ends, which lost 7 bases and 0 bases, there was a span of 12 bases. The germline V gene has CDR1 MNHEY and CDR2 SVGAGI. The CDR3 has 14 amino acids. CDR3 DNA sequence: TGTGCCAGCAACCCCGGGGATTTGAACACTGAAGCTTTCTTT. Encoded protein: CASNPGDLNTEAFF.

The chain carries TRBV29-1 and TRBJ2-6; D is unclear. The CDR3 extends over 12 amino acids. Germline CDR1 SQVTM, CDR2 ANQGSEA. Trimming took off 6 bases at V and 0 bases at J, with 3 bases between the two ends. The CDR3 here is CSVASGANVLTF. CDR3 nucleotide sequence: TGCAGCGTGGCCTCTGGGGCCAACGTCCTGACTTTC.